The clone carrying this TCR beta chain was seen a handful of times. No antigen is known for it. This entry comes from a study of human T cells and chemical hapten exposure. Study conclusions and caveats: High-frequency TCRs, those above 1 in 1000, stayed the same after DPC sensitization.

The sample's time point: patch test 3, about 24 weeks after DPC sensitization. The treatment here: therapeutic diphenylcyclopropenone sensitization with weekly scalp DPC. Someone pulled total RNA out of unfractionated whole blood. What the library attached to individual cDNA molecules were unique molecular identifiers. In TCRdb, the RACE reads were re-called with MiXCR into one record per CDR3 protein. The data show about 160,000 distinct CDR3 sequences, 28% seen once. The junction had 5 bases not matched to a gene; V was cut back by 5 bases and J by 8 bases. The CDR3 runs 13 residues. Germline V gene lookup returns CDR1 KGHDR and CDR2 SFDVKD.

This TCR was recovered from a young woman with alopecia areata. Some clones in this sample may be carry-over from other donors' samples. The specimen comprised whole blood, sampled in connection with sensitization to the hapten diphenylcyclopropenone (DPC). The genes are TRBV24-1 and TRBJ2-1, with 7 nucleotides matching TRBD2. CDR3 nucleotides: TGTGCCACCAGTGCGGGGGGTAGGGATGAGCAGTTCTTC. Translating it yields CATSAGGRDEQFF.